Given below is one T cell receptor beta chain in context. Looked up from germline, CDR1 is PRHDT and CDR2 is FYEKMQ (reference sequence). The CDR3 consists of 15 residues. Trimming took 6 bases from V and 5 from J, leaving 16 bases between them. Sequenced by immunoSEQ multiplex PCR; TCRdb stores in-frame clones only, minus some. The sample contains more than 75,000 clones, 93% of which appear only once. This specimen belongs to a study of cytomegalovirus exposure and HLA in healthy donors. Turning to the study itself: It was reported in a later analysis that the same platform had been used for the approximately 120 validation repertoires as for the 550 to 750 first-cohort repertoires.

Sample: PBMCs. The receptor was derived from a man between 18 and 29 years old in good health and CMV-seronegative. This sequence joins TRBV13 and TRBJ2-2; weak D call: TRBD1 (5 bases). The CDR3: CASSSGQTLTGELFF. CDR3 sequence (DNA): TGTGCCAGCAGTTCAGGACAAACCCTAACCGGGGAGCTGTTTTTT.